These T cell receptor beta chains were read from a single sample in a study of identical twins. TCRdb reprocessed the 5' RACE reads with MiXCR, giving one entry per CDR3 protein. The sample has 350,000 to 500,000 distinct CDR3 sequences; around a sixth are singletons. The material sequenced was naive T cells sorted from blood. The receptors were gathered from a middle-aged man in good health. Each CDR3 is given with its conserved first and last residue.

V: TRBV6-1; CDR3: CASRMGPSLPYTF
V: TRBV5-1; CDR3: CASSWGQLMNTEAFF
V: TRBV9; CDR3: CASSVALAGGDEQFF
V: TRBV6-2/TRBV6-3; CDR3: CASMIAGEQYF
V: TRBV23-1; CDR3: CASSQSLVWESQETQYF
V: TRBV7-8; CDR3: CASSIADHYEQYF
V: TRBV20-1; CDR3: CSARLVWKENTEAFF
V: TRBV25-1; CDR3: CASRQGSSYNEQFF
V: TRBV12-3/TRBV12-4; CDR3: CASTADRGQETQYF
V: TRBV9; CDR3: CASSVTGLSGANVLTF
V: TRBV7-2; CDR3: CASSHGLAGPLTYEQYF
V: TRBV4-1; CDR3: CASSQETSGGNEQFF
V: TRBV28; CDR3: CASSSQVNNSPLHF
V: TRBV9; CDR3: CASSVEGGGNEQFF
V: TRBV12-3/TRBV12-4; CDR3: CASSLDPLQGTEAFF
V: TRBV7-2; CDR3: CASSTRLAGVGDEQFF
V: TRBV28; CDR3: CASSLSGVTGGLFF
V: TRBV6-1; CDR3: CASSEAPGDRNYGYTF
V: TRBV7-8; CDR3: CASSWDRAEKLFF
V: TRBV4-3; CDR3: CASSRLAQKQGTYEQYF
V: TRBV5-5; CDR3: CASSGGTSGGYEQYF
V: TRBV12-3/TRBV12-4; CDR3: CASTPTGGHREQYF
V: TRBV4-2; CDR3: CASSQVTVGGGSYEQYF
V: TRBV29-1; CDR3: CSVPTSGRWSEQFF
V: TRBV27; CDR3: CASSHLPKAGANTGELFF
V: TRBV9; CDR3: CASSAGSYEQYF
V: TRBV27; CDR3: CASSPFTGAGELFF
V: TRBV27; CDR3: CASSFPPLQGEDNEQFF
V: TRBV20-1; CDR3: CSASPYEQYF
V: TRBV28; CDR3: CASSSLIGIWGEQYF
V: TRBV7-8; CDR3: CASSAYTSASRNEQFF
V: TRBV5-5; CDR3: CASSLRGPTYEQYF
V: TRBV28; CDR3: CASSLESNTEAFF
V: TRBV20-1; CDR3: CSASKGGNQPQHF
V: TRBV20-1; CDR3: CSARVPRDNSPLHF
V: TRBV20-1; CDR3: CSARPTSQADTQYF
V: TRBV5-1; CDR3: CASSLGGSGVSEQYF
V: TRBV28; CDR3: CASSLTSQGVYNEQFF
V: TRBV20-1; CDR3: CSARKEAWGGGEQYF
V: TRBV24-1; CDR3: CATSDVGQGRWETQYF
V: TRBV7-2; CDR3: CASSLGYPGELFF
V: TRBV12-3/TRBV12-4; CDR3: CASSSLGGTSGGRGYEQYF
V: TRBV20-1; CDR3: CSAFGQGSSQYF
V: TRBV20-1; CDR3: CSAKMGGYTQYF
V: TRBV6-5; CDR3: CASSYGVAGGNEKLFF
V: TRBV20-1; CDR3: CSARGGPLAHSYEQYF
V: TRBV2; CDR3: CASSEEQGTGELFF
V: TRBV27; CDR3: CASKIWTGAYEQYF
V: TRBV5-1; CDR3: CASSMRGREGYNEQFF
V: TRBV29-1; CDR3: CSVGQGASYEQYF
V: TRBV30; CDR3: CAWGRTGELFF
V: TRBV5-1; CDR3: CASSLTSGSRLETQYF
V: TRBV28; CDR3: CASSFGGSTDTQYF